Listed below are T cell receptor beta chains from one sample, sequenced in a study of CD8 T cells in ankylosing spondylitis. TCRdb re-derived calls from the 5' RACE reads in MiXCR, one entry per CDR3 protein. The sample carries roughly 91,000 distinct CDR3 sequences, about 8% recorded once. Input material: blood, either unsorted or a sorted T cell fraction (not recorded which). All receptors derive from a male donor with ankylosing spondylitis or in good health (not recorded which). Each CDR3 is given with its conserved first and last residue. Fields, in order: clone size, D gene, V gene, J gene, CDR3 DNA, CDR3 protein. D genes are given only for firm matches. Clone size is not always given. Where it is, it says once, few, many or a class for expanded clones.

clone size: many; D gene: NA; V gene: TRBV20-1; J gene: TRBJ2-7; CDR3 DNA: TGCAGTGCTGTGAGTAGCGGAGAAGGAGAGCAGTACTTC; CDR3 protein: CSAVSSGEGEQYF
clone size: NA; D gene: NA; V gene: TRBV3-1; J gene: TRBJ2-1; CDR3 DNA: TGTGCCAGCAGCCTCTTTCCGGACGACAGGCCCTACAATGAGCAGTTCTTC; CDR3 protein: CASSLFPDDRPYNEQFF
clone size: NA; D gene: NA; V gene: TRBV4-3; J gene: TRBJ1-5; CDR3 DNA: TGCGCCAGCAGCCCCCGGACCGGTCAGCCCCAGCATTTT; CDR3 protein: CASSPRTGQPQHF
clone size: few; D gene: NA; V gene: TRBV12-3/TRBV12-4; J gene: TRBJ1-6; CDR3 DNA: TGTGCCAGCAGTTTTGGGGGTGGCTCACCCCTCCACTTT; CDR3 protein: CASSFGGGSPLHF
clone size: many; D gene: TRBD2; V gene: TRBV2; J gene: TRBJ2-1; CDR3 DNA: TGTGCCAGCAGCCCCAGGGCGGGGGGGGCATACAATGAGCAGTTCTTC; CDR3 protein: CASSPRAGGAYNEQFF
clone size: many; D gene: TRBD2; V gene: TRBV20-1; J gene: TRBJ2-3; CDR3 DNA: TGCAGTGCTAGTGTGCCGGGGGGTCGCACAGATACGCAGTATTTT; CDR3 protein: CSASVPGGRTDTQYF
clone size: many; D gene: NA; V gene: TRBV5-1; J gene: TRBJ1-2; CDR3 DNA: TGCGCCAGCAGCTTGGTTCAGGGCGCGGGGAACTATGGCTACACCTTC; CDR3 protein: CASSLVQGAGNYGYTF
clone size: many; D gene: NA; V gene: TRBV7-9; J gene: TRBJ1-3; CDR3 DNA: TGTGCCAGCAGCAGACCGTCCGGGAGCTCTGGAAACACCATATATTTT; CDR3 protein: CASSRPSGSSGNTIYF
clone size: many; D gene: NA; V gene: TRBV20-1; J gene: TRBJ2-7; CDR3 DNA: TGCAGTGCTAGTGAGGGCTTTAAGGGGACCACTCCCATCATCGAGCAGTACTTC; CDR3 protein: CSASEGFKGTTPIIEQYF
clone size: many; D gene: TRBD1; V gene: TRBV3-1; J gene: TRBJ2-2; CDR3 DNA: TGTGCCAGCAGCCACGGAACAGGGGGCGGGGAGCTGTTTTTT; CDR3 protein: CASSHGTGGGELFF
clone size: NA; D gene: NA; V gene: TRBV29-1; J gene: TRBJ2-7; CDR3 DNA: TGCAGCGTTGATTCCGCGATCAGGGGTTCCTCGTACGAGCAGTACTTC; CDR3 protein: CSVDSAIRGSSYEQYF
clone size: few; D gene: TRBD1; V gene: TRBV14; J gene: TRBJ2-1; CDR3 DNA: TGTGCCAGCAGCCAAGAACACAGGGGCCAGTTCTTC; CDR3 protein: CASSQEHRGQFF
clone size: many; D gene: NA; V gene: TRBV3-1; J gene: TRBJ1-6; CDR3 DNA: TGTGCCAGCAGCCAACAGGAGACTCTCTATAATTCACCCCTCCACTTT; CDR3 protein: CASSQQETLYNSPLHF
clone size: many; D gene: TRBD2; V gene: TRBV20-1; J gene: TRBJ2-2; CDR3 DNA: TGCGGGGTCCGTAGCGGGACGCTAAACACCGGGGAGCTGTTTTTT; CDR3 protein: CGVRSGTLNTGELFF
clone size: many; D gene: NA; V gene: TRBV3-1; J gene: TRBJ1-6; CDR3 DNA: TGTGCCAGCAGCCAAGATAGCGCGGATTCACCCCTCCACTTT; CDR3 protein: CASSQDSADSPLHF
clone size: many; D gene: TRBD2; V gene: TRBV27; J gene: TRBJ2-1; CDR3 DNA: TGTGCCAGCAGTGCAAGACTAGCGGGAATACAAGGTGGTGAGCAGTTCTTC; CDR3 protein: CASSARLAGIQGGEQFF